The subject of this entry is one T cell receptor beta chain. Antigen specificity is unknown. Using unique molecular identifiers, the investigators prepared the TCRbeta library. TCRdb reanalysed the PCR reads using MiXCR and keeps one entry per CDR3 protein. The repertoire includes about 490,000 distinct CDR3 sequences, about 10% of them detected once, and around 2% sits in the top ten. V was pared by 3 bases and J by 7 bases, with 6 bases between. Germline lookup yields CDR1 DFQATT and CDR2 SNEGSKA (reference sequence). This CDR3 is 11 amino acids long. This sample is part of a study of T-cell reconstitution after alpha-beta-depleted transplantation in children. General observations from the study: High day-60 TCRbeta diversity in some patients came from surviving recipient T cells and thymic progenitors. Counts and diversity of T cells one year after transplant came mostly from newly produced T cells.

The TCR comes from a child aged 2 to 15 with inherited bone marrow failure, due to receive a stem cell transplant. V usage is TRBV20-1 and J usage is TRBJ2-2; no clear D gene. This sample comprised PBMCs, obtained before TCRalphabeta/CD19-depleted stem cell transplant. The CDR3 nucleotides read TGCAGTGCTAGCCTCTTCGGGGAGCTGTTTTTT. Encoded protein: CSASLFGELFF.